This T cell receptor beta chain was sequenced during a study of cytomegalovirus exposure and HLA in healthy donors. Study-wide results and limits: Later analysis associated a missense DCLRE1C variant with TCR beta V- and J-gene trimming. In a later analysis, at a false discovery rate of 0.05, approximately 16,000 TCR beta sequences matched HLA alleles. Information on immune exposure was restricted to one variable (CMV serostatus).

CDR1 is MNHEY, CDR2 SVGAGI, per germline. Trimming pared 0 bases from V and 8 bases from J, leaving 10 bases between. This CDR3 contains 13 residues. A note on this clone: Antigen: not known.

The PCR ran on 60 Vbeta and 13 Jbeta primers. Method: immunoSEQ multiplex PCR; TCRdb's copy keeps in-frame clones and lacks some. The sample records 200,000 to 250,000 clones, approximately 80% being singletons. Sequenced: PBMCs. This TCR was recovered from a boy aged 2-9 years in good health and CMV-seronegative. V is TRBV6-5 and J is TRBJ1-2, with D unresolved. This CDR3 is CASSYSPGCGYTF. The CDR3 nucleotides read TGTGCCAGCAGTTACTCGCCCGGGTGCGGCTACACCTTC.